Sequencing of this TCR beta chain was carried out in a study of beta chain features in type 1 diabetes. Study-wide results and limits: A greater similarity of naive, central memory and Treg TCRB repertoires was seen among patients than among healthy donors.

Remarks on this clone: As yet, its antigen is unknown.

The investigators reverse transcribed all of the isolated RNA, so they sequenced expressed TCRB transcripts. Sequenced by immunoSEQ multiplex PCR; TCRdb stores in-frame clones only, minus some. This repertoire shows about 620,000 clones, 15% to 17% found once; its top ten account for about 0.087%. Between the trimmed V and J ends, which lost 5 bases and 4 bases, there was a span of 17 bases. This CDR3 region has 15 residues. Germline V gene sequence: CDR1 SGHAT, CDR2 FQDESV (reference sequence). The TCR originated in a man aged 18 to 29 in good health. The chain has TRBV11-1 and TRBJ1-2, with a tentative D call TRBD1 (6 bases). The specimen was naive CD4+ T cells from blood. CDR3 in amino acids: CASSDSHGGVYGYTF. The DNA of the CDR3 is TGTGCCAGCAGCGATAGCCACGGGGGCGTCTATGGCTACACCTTC.